The clone carrying this TCR beta chain was found many times. The antigen remains unidentified. The sample originates from a study of Graves' ophthalmopathy and Graves' hyperthyroidism. Amplification from RNA transcripts yielded the TCR beta CDR3 regions. RT-PCR with HTBI primers came first, then second-round multiplex PCR. Via MiXCR, TCRdb re-called the multiplex PCR reads, giving one row per CDR3 protein. The sample records about 380,000 distinct CDR3 sequences, approximately 15% being singletons. General observations from the study: Predictions made by the model for ophthalmopathy progression reached approximately 70% sensitivity and around 72% specificity.

CDR3 size: 16 residues. Germline CDR1 and CDR2: SGDLS and YYNGEE. V lost 3 bases and J lost 4; bases outside the gene matches: 8. The sequenced sample was peripheral blood. The chain has TRBV9 and TRBJ2-5; 11 bases agree with TRBD2. The clonotype comes from a young woman with stable Graves' hyperthyroidism. The CDR3 loop is CASSATSGESGETQYF. CDR3 in DNA: TGTGCCAGCAGCGCGACTAGCGGGGAATCCGGAGAGACCCAGTACTTC.